This TCR beta chain derives from a study of T cell responses to AZD1222 COVID-19 vaccine. Points from the study as a whole: Repertoires were collected only later (after the peak T cell response had occurred). Donors, mostly white British, included more females; clonal diversity was possibly underestimated.

Turning to this clone: Its antigen remains unknown.

Only in-frame clones appear in the TCRdb table, and some are missing; sequencing was by immunoSEQ multiplex PCR. The sample includes some 100,000 clones, about 86% seen only once; the top ten take roughly 18%. Researchers grouped second doses given at about 4 or about 12 weeks into one pool. V was trimmed by 5 bases and J by 4 bases, leaving 15 bases between them. In germline, CDR1 is SGDLS, CDR2 YYNGEE. This CDR3 spans 14 amino acids. The sequence was obtained from an adult who received the AZD1222 COVID-19 vaccine. The V gene is TRBV9, the J gene TRBJ1-1, with D hard to call. The sequenced sample was peripheral blood, obtained 28 days after the second AZD1222 dose. DNA of the CDR3: TGTGCCAGCAGGAGGCTCGGGGTTATCACTGAAGCTTTCTTT. Protein: CASRRLGVITEAFF.